This T cell receptor beta chain was sequenced in a study of technical replicates of blood from a handful of donors. Sequencing used immunoSEQ multiplex PCR; TCRdb keeps in-frame clones, though not all of them. In the table there are nearly 80,000 clones, roughly 91% of which are singletons. Germline CDR1 LNHDA, CDR2 SQIVND (reference sequence). Trimming at V came to 10 bases and at J to 4 bases, leaving 5 bases not matched to a gene. The CDR3 length is 13 residues. This clonotype was obtained from a human donor in good health. V and J are TRBV19 and TRBJ2-2; 8 nucleotides align to TRBD1. Sequenced input: T cells isolated from PBMCs. The CDR3 DNA sequence: TGTGCCACCGGTACAGGGGGCACCGGGGAGCTGTTTTTT. This gives the protein CATGTGGTGELFF.